Detailed here is one T cell receptor (beta chain). This sample was taken from a study of blood T cell repertoires in COVID-19. As for the study in general: Donors in the United States, Italy and Spain gave samples during acute or convalescent COVID-19.

The CDR3 extends over 15 amino acids. Germline lookup yields CDR1 MNHEY and CDR2 SVGEGT. V gave up 2 bases and J gave up 5 bases; unmatched junction bases: 6. The table came from immunoSEQ multiplex PCR; TCRdb's copy has only in-frame clones and leaves some out. Found here are 110,000 or so clones, approximately 85% of them singletons; the top ten hold 2% to 3%. The TCR sequence derives from a human donor in a cohort sampled during active COVID-19. The sequencing input was peripheral blood. V is TRBV6-2 or TRBV6-3 and J is TRBJ2-1; 7 nucleotides align to TRBD1. The CDR3, as DNA: TGTGCCAGCAGTTACGAGACAGGGTGGGACAATGAGCAGTTCTTC. Its translation is CASSYETGWDNEQFF.